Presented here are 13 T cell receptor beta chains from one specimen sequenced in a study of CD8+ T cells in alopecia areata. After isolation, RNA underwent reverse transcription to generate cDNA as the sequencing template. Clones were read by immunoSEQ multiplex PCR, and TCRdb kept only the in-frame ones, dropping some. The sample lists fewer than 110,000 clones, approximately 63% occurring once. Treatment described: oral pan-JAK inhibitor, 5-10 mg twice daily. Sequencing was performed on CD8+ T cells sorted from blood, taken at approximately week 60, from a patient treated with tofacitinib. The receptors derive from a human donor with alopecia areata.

The chain's CDR3 is CASSHSGGAYEQYF. Written as DNA, the CDR3 is TGCGCCAGCAGCCATAGCGGGGGGGCCTACGAGCAGTACTTC. The V call is TRBV5-1, the J call TRBJ2-7; 11 nucleotides align to TRBD2. The CDR3 has 14 amino acids. Trimming removed 4 bases from V and 2 bases from J; junction bases left unmatched: 2. Per germline, CDR1 SGHRS and CDR2 YFSETQ.

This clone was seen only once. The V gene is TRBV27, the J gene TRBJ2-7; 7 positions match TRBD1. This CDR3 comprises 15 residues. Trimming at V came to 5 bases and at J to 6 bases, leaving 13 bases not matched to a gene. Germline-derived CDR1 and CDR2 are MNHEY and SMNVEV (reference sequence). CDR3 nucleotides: TGTGCCAGCAGTACTACCGGGACAGCTCTGACCGAGCAGTACTTC. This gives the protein CASSTTGTALTEQYF.

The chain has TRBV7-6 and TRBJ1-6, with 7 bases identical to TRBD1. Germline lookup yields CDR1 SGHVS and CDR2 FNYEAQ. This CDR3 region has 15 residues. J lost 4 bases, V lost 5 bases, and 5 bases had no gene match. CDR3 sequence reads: CASSQTTGYNSPLHF. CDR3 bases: TGTGCCAGCAGCCAGACGACAGGGTATAATTCACCCCTCCACTTT.

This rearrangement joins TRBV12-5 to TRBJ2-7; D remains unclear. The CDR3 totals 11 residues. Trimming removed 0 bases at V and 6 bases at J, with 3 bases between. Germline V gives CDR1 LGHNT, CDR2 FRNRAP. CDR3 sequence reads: CASGLVREQYF. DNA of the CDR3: TGTGCTAGTGGTTTGGTACGCGAGCAGTACTTC.

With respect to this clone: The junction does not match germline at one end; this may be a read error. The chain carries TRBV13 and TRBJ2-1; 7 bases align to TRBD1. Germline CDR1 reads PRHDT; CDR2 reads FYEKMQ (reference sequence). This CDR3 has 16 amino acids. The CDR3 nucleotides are TGCGCCAGCAGCCAGGGGACAGAGAGCTCCTACAATGAGCAGTTCTTC. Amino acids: CASSQGTESSYNEQFF.

The CDR3: CASSLQLERGARETQYF. As DNA, the CDR3 is TGTGCCAGCAGCTTACAGTTGGAGCGGGGGGCCCGAGAGACCCAGTACTTC. V is TRBV13 and J is TRBJ2-5; 9 nucleotides line up with TRBD2. The germline CDR1 and CDR2 sequences are PRHDT and FYEKMQ (reference sequence). CDR3 length: 17 residues. V trimming: 2 bases; J trimming: 4 bases; junction bases outside the gene matches: 11.

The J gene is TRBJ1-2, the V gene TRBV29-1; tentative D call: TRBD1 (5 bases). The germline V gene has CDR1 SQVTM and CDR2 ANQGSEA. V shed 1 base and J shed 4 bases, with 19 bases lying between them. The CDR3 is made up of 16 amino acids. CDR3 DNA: TGCAGCGTTGAAGCGGACGAACCCACGGGGGGCTATGGCTACACCTTC. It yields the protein CSVEADEPTGGYGYTF.

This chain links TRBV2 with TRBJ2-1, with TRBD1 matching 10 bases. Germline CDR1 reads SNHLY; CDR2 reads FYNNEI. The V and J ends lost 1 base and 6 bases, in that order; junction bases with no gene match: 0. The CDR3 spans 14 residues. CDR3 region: CASSEGQGANEQFF. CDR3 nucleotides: TGTGCCAGCAGTGAAGGACAGGGGGCCAATGAGCAGTTCTTC. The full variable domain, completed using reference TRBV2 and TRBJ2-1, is EPEVTQTPSHQVTQMGQEVILRCVPISNHLYFYWYRQILGQKVEFLVSFYNNEISEKSEIFDDQFSVERPDGSNFTLKIRSTKLEDSAMYFCASSEGQGANEQFFGPGTRLTVL.

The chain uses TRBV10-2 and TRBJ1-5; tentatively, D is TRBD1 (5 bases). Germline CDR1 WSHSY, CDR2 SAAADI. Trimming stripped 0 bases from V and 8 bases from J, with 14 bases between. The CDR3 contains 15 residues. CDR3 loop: CASSESRGLGKPQHF. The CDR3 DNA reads TGCGCCAGCAGTGAGTCGAGGGGATTAGGGAAGCCCCAGCATTTT.

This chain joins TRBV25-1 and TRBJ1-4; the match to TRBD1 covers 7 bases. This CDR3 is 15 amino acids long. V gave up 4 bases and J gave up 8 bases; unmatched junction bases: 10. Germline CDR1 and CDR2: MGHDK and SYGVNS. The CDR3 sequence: CASSAEQGVVEKLFF. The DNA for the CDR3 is TGTGCCAGCAGTGCGGAGCAGGGGGTGGTCGAAAAACTGTTTTTT.

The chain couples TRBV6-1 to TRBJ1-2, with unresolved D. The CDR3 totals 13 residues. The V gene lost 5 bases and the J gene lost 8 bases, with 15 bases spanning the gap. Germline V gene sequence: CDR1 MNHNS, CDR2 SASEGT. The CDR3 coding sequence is TGTGCCAGCAGTTTCCGGGTCGAGGAGGGCTACACCTTC. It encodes CASSFRVEEGYTF.

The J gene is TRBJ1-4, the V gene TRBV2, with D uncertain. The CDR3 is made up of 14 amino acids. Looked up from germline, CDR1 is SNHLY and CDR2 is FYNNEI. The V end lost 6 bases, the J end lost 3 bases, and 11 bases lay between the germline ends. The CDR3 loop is CASRDGSSNEKLFF. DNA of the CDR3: TGTGCCAGCAGGGACGGGTCCTCTAATGAAAAACTGTTTTTT.

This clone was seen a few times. The CDR3 DNA reads TGTGCCAGCAGCTTACCTAGTCGGGGGGATGAGCAGTTCTTC. Translation gives CASSLPSRGDEQFF. The rearrangement uses TRBV13 and TRBJ2-1, with 7 positions matching TRBD2. J was trimmed by 8 bases and V by 2 bases; bases with no gene match: 6. The CDR3 spans 14 residues. Germline V lookup: CDR1 PRHDT, CDR2 FYEKMQ (reference sequence).